These T cell receptor beta chains were read from a single sample in a study of blood T cell repertoires in COVID-19. Some clones are missing from TCRdb's copy, which holds only in-frame ones; the method was immunoSEQ multiplex PCR. The table lists roughly 200,000 clones, 85% of them singletons. Sequenced sample: PBMCs or T cells enriched from blood (not recorded which). These receptors were taken from a man aged 35 to 55 who had recovered from COVID-19. CDR3s include the opening cysteine and the closing phenylalanine or tryptophan. D genes are given only for firm matches. Expanded clones are given a class, and other clones once, few, many or no size at all.

>TRBV19|.|TRBJ1-6|16|TRBD1
CASSSTYWTGDSPLHF
TGTGCCAGTAGTAGCACCTATTGGACAGGGGATTCACCCCTCCACTTT
>TRBV2|.|TRBJ2-7|15|.
CASSDYRGAGYEQYF
TGTGCCAGCAGTGATTATAGGGGCGCAGGATACGAGCAGTACTTC
>TRBV28|.|TRBJ1-3|13|TRBD1
CASTTGNGNTIYF
TGTGCCAGCACGACAGGGAACGGAAACACCATATATTTT
>TRBV6-5|.|TRBJ2-1|14|.
CASSYGRGYNEQFF
TGTGCCAGCAGTTACGGGAGAGGTTACAATGAGCAGTTCTTC
>TRBV12-3/TRBV12-4|.|TRBJ2-1|13|.
CASSLPAANEQFF
TGTGCCAGCAGTTTACCAGCGGCCAATGAGCAGTTCTTC
>TRBV27|.|TRBJ2-1|15|TRBD2
CASSLGLAVYNEQFF
TGTGCCAGCAGTTTAGGCCTAGCGGTTTACAATGAGCAGTTCTTC
>TRBV5-8|.|TRBJ1-4|15|TRBD1
CASSSPQGVVEKLFF
TGTGCCAGCAGCTCCCCCCAGGGGGTGGTAGAAAAACTGTTTTTT
>TRBV19|.|TRBJ2-1|14|TRBD1
CASSRGQGVTEQFF
TGTGCCAGTAGTCGTGGACAGGGAGTGACAGAGCAGTTCTTC
>TRBV27|.|TRBJ2-7|13|.
CASRKVTAHEQYF
TGTGCCAGCAGGAAGGTAACAGCCCACGAGCAGTACTTC
>TRBV7-9|.|TRBJ2-7|12|.
CASSLGQNEQYF
TGTGCCAGCAGCCTAGGACAGAACGAGCAGTACTTC
>TRBV24-1|.|TRBJ2-5|13|.
CATSDPIEETQYF
TGTGCCACCAGTGACCCGATAGAAGAGACCCAGTACTTC
>TRBV5-6|.|TRBJ2-1|16|TRBD1
CASSWAGTESYNEQFF
TGTGCCAGCAGCTGGGCCGGGACAGAGTCCTACAATGAGCAGTTCTTC
>TRBV24-1|.|TRBJ1-2|14|TRBD1
CATSDPSQGYGYTF
TGTGCCACCAGTGATCCATCACAGGGGTATGGCTACACCTTC
>TRBV19|.|TRBJ1-2|14|.
CASSIGGRANGYTF
TGTGCCAGTAGTATAGGTGGCAGGGCTAATGGCTACACCTTC
>TRBV7-9|.|TRBJ2-1|14|.
CASSLEGTNNEQFF
TGTGCCAGCAGCTTAGAAGGGACAAACAATGAGCAGTTCTTC
>TRBV19|.|TRBJ2-1|15|TRBD2
CASSKMDSGRDEQFF
TGTGCCAGTAGTAAAATGGATAGCGGGAGAGATGAGCAGTTCTTC
>TRBV7-2|.|TRBJ1-5|15|TRBD1
CASSFRGGKDQPQHF
TGTGCCAGCAGCTTCCGAGGGGGCAAAGATCAGCCCCAGCATTTT
>TRBV30|.|TRBJ2-7|14|TRBD1
CAWSGGQGVNEQYF
TGTGCCTGGAGTGGGGGACAGGGGGTAAACGAGCAGTACTTC
>TRBV9|.|TRBJ1-4|15|.
CASSVEGGTNEKLFF
TGTGCCAGCAGCGTAGAAGGGGGAACTAATGAAAAACTGTTTTTT
>TRBV30|.|TRBJ2-1|13|.
CAWSRDSYNEQFF
TGTGCCTGGAGTCGGGACTCTTACAATGAGCAGTTCTTC
>TRBV3-1/TRBV3-2|.|TRBJ2-7|16|TRBD1
CASSQKKQGYSWEQYF
TGTGCCAGCAGCCAAAAGAAACAGGGGTATTCTTGGGAGCAGTACTTC
>TRBV9|.|TRBJ2-3|17|.
CASSDLNGIAVTDTQYF
TGTGCCAGCAGCGACCTTAACGGGATTGCGGTTACAGATACGCAGTATTTT
>TRBV3-1/TRBV3-2|few|TRBJ2-4|11|.
CASSPGNIQYF
TGTGCCAGCAGCCCGGGAAACATTCAGTACTTC
>TRBV5-1|.|TRBJ2-5|14|.
CASSLVVGQETQYF
TGCGCCAGCAGCTTGGTGGTCGGCCAAGAGACCCAGTACTTC
>TRBV3-1/TRBV3-2|.|TRBJ2-7|14|.
CASSPSASRGEQYF
TGTGCCAGCAGCCCCTCGGCTAGCCGAGGGGAGCAGTACTTC
>TRBV30|.|TRBJ2-1|15|TRBD2
CAWSVAGGSYNEQFF
TGTGCCTGGAGTGTAGCGGGAGGGAGTTACAATGAGCAGTTCTTC
>TRBV3-1/TRBV3-2|.|TRBJ1-3|14|TRBD1
CASSHRDRGNTIYF
TGTGCCAGCAGCCACCGGGACAGGGGGAACACCATATATTTT
>TRBV7-3|.|TRBJ2-5|17|TRBD2
CASSLGTSGEGGETQYF
TGTGCCAGCAGCTTGGGGACTAGCGGAGAAGGGGGAGAGACCCAGTACTTC
>TRBV11-3|.|TRBJ2-4|16|.
CASSLRQSIAKNIQYF
TGTGCCAGCAGCCTTCGACAGTCCATAGCCAAAAACATTCAGTACTTC
>TRBV4-1|.|TRBJ2-5|17|.
CASSQGVLARRLETQYF
TGCGCCAGCAGCCAAGGGGTTCTAGCAAGGAGATTAGAGACCCAGTACTTC
>TRBV6-5|.|TRBJ1-2|16|TRBD1
CASSLSRTGGIYGYTF
TGTGCCAGCAGTTTATCCCGGACAGGGGGCATCTATGGCTACACCTTC
>TRBV4-1|.|TRBJ2-2|15|.
CASSQARANTGELFF
TGCGCCAGCAGCCAAGCCAGGGCGAACACCGGGGAGCTGTTTTTT
>TRBV4-1|.|TRBJ2-5|15|TRBD2
CASSHPKGTIETQYF
TGCGCCAGCAGCCATCCCAAGGGGACTATAGAGACCCAGTACTTC
>TRBV18|.|TRBJ1-3|13|.
CASSVNSGNTIYF
TGTGCCAGCTCAGTAAACTCTGGAAACACCATATATTTT
>TRBV27|.|TRBJ2-7|14|TRBD2
CASRRAGGTYEQYF
TGTGCCAGCCGTCGAGCGGGAGGAACCTACGAGCAGTACTTC
>TRBV7-2|.|TRBJ2-7|14|.
CASSPSFSGYEQYF
TGTGCCAGCAGCCCGTCCTTTAGCGGCTACGAGCAGTACTTC
>TRBV11-3|.|TRBJ1-1|11|.
CASSGPFEAFF
TGTGCCAGCAGCGGGCCGTTTGAAGCTTTCTTT
>TRBV10-3|.|TRBJ1-1|12|.
CAISRDRFEAFF
TGTGCCATCAGCCGAGACAGGTTTGAAGCTTTCTTT
>TRBV27|.|TRBJ1-6|16|TRBD1
CASRINRGRNDSPLHF
TGTGCCAGCAGGATAAACAGGGGGCGTAACGATTCACCCCTCCACTTT
>TRBV2|.|TRBJ1-3|15|TRBD1
CASSRGQGTGNTIYF
TGTGCCAGCAGTAGGGGACAGGGTACGGGAAACACCATATATTTT
>TRBV3-1/TRBV3-2|.|TRBJ2-7|17|TRBD2
CASSQDSRLAGGYEQYF
TGTGCCAGCAGCCAAGATAGTAGGCTAGCGGGAGGCTACGAGCAGTACTTC
>TRBV11-2|.|TRBJ2-2|15|.
CASSLYPQGPGELFF
TGTGCCAGCAGCCTCTACCCCCAGGGCCCCGGGGAGCTGTTTTTT